This T cell receptor (beta chain) was observed in a study of blood T cell repertoires in COVID-19. Study details: Sources were T cells, B-cell-depleted T cells, or PBMCs; the material itself was cDNA or gDNA.

Profiling relied on immunoSEQ multiplex PCR, and the TCRdb table lists in-frame clones only, not all of them. Altogether over 350,000 clones are present, roughly 89% being singletons, with the ten largest covering around 1.4%. The source material was peripheral blood. This clonotype was sampled from a woman in her twenties or thirties with active or convalescent COVID-19.

The CDR3: CASSLGDSSYEQYF. The CDR3 region has the DNA TGTGCCAGCAGCTTGGGGGACAGCTCCTACGAGCAGTACTTC. V is TRBV5-6 and J is TRBJ2-7, with 7 bases aligning to TRBD1. The V segment lost 0 bases and the J segment 0 bases; nucleotides outside the gene matches: 0. CDR1 and CDR2 (germline): SGHDT, YYEEEE. CDR3 length: 14 amino acids.